This T cell receptor (beta chain) was identified during a study of blood T cell repertoires in COVID-19. Trimming cost V 2 bases and J 4 bases, with 9 bases left between them. This CDR3 has 14 amino acids. Per the germline V gene, CDR1 is SEHNR and CDR2 is FQNEAQ (reference sequence). The data were produced by immunoSEQ multiplex PCR, yet TCRdb's version contains in-frame clones alone and is incomplete. This table has 150,000 to 160,000 clones, more than 65% appearing once. The chain has TRBV7-9 and TRBJ1-5, with a tentative D call TRBD1 (6 bases). The sequenced material came from peripheral blood. The source is a woman aged 50 to 60 with acute or convalescent COVID-19. The CDR3 DNA is TGTGCCAGCAGCTTATGGGACACTAATCAGCCCCAGCATTTT. It yields the protein CASSLWDTNQPQHF.